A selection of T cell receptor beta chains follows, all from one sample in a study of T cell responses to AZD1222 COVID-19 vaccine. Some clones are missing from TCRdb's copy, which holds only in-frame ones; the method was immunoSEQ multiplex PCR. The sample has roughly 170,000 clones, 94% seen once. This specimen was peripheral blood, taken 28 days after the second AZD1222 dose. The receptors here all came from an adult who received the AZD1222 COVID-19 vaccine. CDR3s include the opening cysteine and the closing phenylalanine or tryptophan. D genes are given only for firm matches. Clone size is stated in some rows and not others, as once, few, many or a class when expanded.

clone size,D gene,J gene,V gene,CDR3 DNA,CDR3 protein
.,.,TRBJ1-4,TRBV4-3,TGCGCCAGCAGCCAAGAGAGGGGGGCTAGAGGTGAAAAACTGTTTTTT,CASSQERGARGEKLFF
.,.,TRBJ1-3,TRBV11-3,TGTGCCAGCAGCTTAGTAGGTGGGACTGGAAACACCATATATTTT,CASSLVGGTGNTIYF
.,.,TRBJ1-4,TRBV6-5,TGTGCCAGCAGTTCCTTAGCCGTTGAAAAACTGTTTTTT,CASSSLAVEKLFF
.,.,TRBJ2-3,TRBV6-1,TGTGCCAGCAGTGAAACAAAGTCCCCCCTCGGCGCAGATACGCAGTATTTT,CASSETKSPLGADTQYF
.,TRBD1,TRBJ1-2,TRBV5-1,TGCGCCAGCAGCTGGGACAGGGGGCAAGATGGCTACACCTTC,CASSWDRGQDGYTF
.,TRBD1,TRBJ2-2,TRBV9,TGTGCCAGCAGCATATGGGACAGAACGAACACCGGGGAGCTGTTTTTT,CASSIWDRTNTGELFF
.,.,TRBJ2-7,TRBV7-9,TGTGCCAGCAGCGGTTGGAGGGGCTCCTACGAGCAGTACTTC,CASSGWRGSYEQYF
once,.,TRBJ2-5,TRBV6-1,TGTGCCAGCAGTGAAGGTATGGGGTTGCAAGAGACCCAGTACTTC,CASSEGMGLQETQYF
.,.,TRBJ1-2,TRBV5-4,TGTGCCAGCAGCTTGGAACAGGGAAGGAACTATGGCTACACCTTC,CASSLEQGRNYGYTF
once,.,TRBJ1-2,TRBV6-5,TGTGCCAGCAGTCAGGGTTACGGCTACACCTTC,CASSQGYGYTF
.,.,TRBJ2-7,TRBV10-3,TGTGCCATCAGGACTAGTCCCTACGAGCAGTACTTC,CAIRTSPYEQYF
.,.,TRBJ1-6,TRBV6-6,TGTGCCAGCAGCTCTTACAGGCCATACGATTCACCCCTCCACTTT,CASSSYRPYDSPLHF
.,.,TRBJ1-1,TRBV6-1,TGTGCCAGCAGTGACAGGATGAACACTGAAGCTTTCTTT,CASSDRMNTEAFF
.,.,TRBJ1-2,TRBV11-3,TGTGCCAGCAGCTTAAGCAGAGTTTTTCCCTATGGCTACACCTTC,CASSLSRVFPYGYTF
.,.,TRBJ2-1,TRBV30,TGTGCCTGGAGTGGCCACTATATCTACAATGAGCAGTTCTTC,CAWSGHYIYNEQFF
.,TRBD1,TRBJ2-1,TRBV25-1,TGTGCCAGCAGAGGGGACAGGGCTAGCTCCTACAATGAGCAGTTCTTC,CASRGDRASSYNEQFF
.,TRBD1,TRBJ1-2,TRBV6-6,TGTGCCAGCAGTCCGACAGGGGACTATGGCTACACCTTC,CASSPTGDYGYTF
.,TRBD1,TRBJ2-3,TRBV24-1,TGTGCCACCAGACACAGGGGAACAGATACGCAGTATTTT,CATRHRGTDTQYF
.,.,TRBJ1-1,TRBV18,TGTGCCAGCTCCGACAAGGGACCTAACACTGAAGCTTTCTTT,CASSDKGPNTEAFF
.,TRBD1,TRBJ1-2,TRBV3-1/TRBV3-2,TGTGCCAGCACCATGGGACAGGGTCACAACTATGGCTACACCTTC,CASTMGQGHNYGYTF
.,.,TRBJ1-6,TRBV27,TGTGCCAGCAGTTTAAGGAGTACCTCCTATAATTCACCCCTCCACTTT,CASSLRSTSYNSPLHF
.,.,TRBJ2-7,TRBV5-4,TGTGCCAGCAGCTCACCCCAGCGGGAGCAGTACTTC,CASSSPQREQYF
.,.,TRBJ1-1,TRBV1,TGCACCAGCAGCTACCGGACAGGCCCGGTAGAGGCGAACACTGAAGCTTTCTTT,CTSSYRTGPVEANTEAFF
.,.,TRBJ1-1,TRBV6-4,TGTGCCAGCAGTGCAGGGACAAACACTGAAGCTTTCTTT,CASSAGTNTEAFF
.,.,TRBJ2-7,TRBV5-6,TGTGCCAGCAGCTTTCGGGTGAAACCGTACGAGCAGTACTTC,CASSFRVKPYEQYF
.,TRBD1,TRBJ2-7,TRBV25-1,TGTGCCAGCAGTGACCCCGGGACAGGGTACTACGAGCAGTACTTC,CASSDPGTGYYEQYF